A selection of T cell receptor beta chains follows, all from one sample in a study of T cell repertoires in cytomegalovirus infection. These receptors lack a known antigen. TCRdb reanalysed the reads using MiXCR and keeps one entry per CDR3 protein. The profile shows approximately 730,000 distinct CDR3 sequences, 25% to 30% of them singletons. The sequencing here drew on cultured CD8+ T cells from PBMCs, taken from culture after CMV antigen stimulation. The receptor set was obtained from a human donor in good health (CMV status not recorded). Some clones in this sample may be carry-over from other donors' samples. The CDR3 runs from the conserved cysteine through the conserved F or W.

cdr3_aa j_call v_call
CASSKIRGFNTEAFF TRBJ1-1 TRBV27
CASSSDGLNQETQYF TRBJ2-5 TRBV5-5
CASGGRTGEDEQYF TRBJ2-7 TRBV9
CASSPSGRDVTGELFF TRBJ2-2 TRBV7-6
CASSPRGPLSTDTQYF TRBJ2-3 TRBV7-2
CASSLAGGGNYNEQFF TRBJ2-1 TRBV7-6
CASSPETPSDRAHKNIQYF TRBJ2-4 TRBV28
CSARDGYTGELFF TRBJ2-2 TRBV20-1
CASSKKVGSGEITDTQYF TRBJ2-3 TRBV7-9
CASSEVQPDTSAFF TRBJ1-1 TRBV6-1
CASCSGTGVVGTGGRPYNEQFF TRBJ2-1 TRBV23-1
CASSPDIITDTQYF TRBJ2-3 TRBV4-1
CASSQDGLAGWETQYF TRBJ2-5 TRBV4-1
CASTETGRRDTQYF TRBJ2-3 TRBV5-5
CASPDRASTGELFF TRBJ2-2 TRBV12-5
CASSPRQGGPFDGYTF TRBJ1-2 TRBV7-9
CSAGWGIVGTEAFF TRBJ1-1 TRBV20-1
CASSLLAFGTYNEQFF TRBJ2-1 TRBV11-2
CSARESERGTYNEQFF TRBJ2-1 TRBV20-1
CASSILTRTGDPDTQYF TRBJ2-3 TRBV19
CASSSLQGEETQYF TRBJ2-5 TRBV3-1
CASSGQGDETYNEQFF TRBJ2-1 TRBV7-9
CASGTDGDITDTQYF TRBJ2-3 TRBV27
CATSRDKGSNQPQHF TRBJ1-5 TRBV15
CASGWDALYGYTF TRBJ1-2 TRBV12-5
CASSTTRGFYNEQFF TRBJ2-1 TRBV5-5
CATSRERVEAFF TRBJ1-1 TRBV15
CASSRIEVNTEAFF TRBJ1-1 TRBV9
CASSPRDIMNTEAFF TRBJ1-1 TRBV5-1
CASSLMGGANVLTF TRBJ2-6 TRBV27
CASSMGTSGYGYTF TRBJ1-2 TRBV27
CASSLDGGSEAFF TRBJ1-1 TRBV11-3
CASSEEGRGFNEQFF TRBJ2-1 TRBV6-1
CASSPAGLGTDTQYF TRBJ2-3 TRBV7-3
CASSSGHNYGYTF TRBJ1-2 TRBV7-9
CASSPLREYEQYF TRBJ2-7 TRBV7-6
CASSQVWGLAGETQYF TRBJ2-5 TRBV4-1
CASTIGFASYNEQFF TRBJ2-1 TRBV5-6
CASSQEQNANYGYTF TRBJ1-2 TRBV4-1
CASSSRGRVTDTQYF TRBJ2-3 TRBV27